Listed below are T cell receptor beta chains from one sample, sequenced in a study of TIL therapy for anti-PD-1-resistant metastatic lung cancer. The method was immunoSEQ multiplex PCR; TCRdb's version includes in-frame clones alone and lacks a portion of them. The sample comprises 35,000 to 55,000 clones, roughly 85% of which are singletons, and approximately 15% rests with the top ten. The input for sequencing was blood, taken at baseline. The receptors were sampled from a man aged 65 to 85 with non-small cell lung cancer. Each CDR3 is given with its conserved first and last residue. D genes are given only for firm matches. Rows give clone size only sometimes, using once, few, many, or a class for an expanded clone.

v_call,clone_size,j_call,d_call,cdr3_aa,cdr3_nt
TRBV5-1,-,TRBJ1-2,TRBD1,CASSLDRAYGYTF,TGCGCCAGCAGCTTAGACAGGGCCTATGGCTACACCTTC
TRBV4-1,-,TRBJ2-7,TRBD2,CASSQDSRAGGTREQYF,TGCGCCAGCAGCCAAGACTCCAGGGCGGGGGGTACGCGGGAGCAGTACTTC
TRBV25-1,few,TRBJ2-3,TRBD2,CASSEVSGGAGEADTQYF,TGTGCCAGCAGTGAGGTCTCCGGGGGAGCGGGAGAAGCAGATACGCAGTATTTT
TRBV7-2,-,TRBJ2-7,TRBD2,CASSLASGSLYEQYF,TGTGCCAGCAGCTTAGCTAGCGGGAGTTTATACGAGCAGTACTTC
TRBV29-1,-,TRBJ1-2,-,CSVVLSGNYGYTF,TGCAGCGTTGTATTGTCCGGGAACTATGGCTACACCTTC
TRBV5-1,-,TRBJ2-1,-,CASSETGYNEQFF,TGCGCCAGCAGCGAAACAGGGTACAATGAGCAGTTCTTC
TRBV2,-,TRBJ1-2,-,CASRREDRGYTF,TGTGCCAGCAGAAGGGAAGACCGAGGCTACACCTTC
TRBV7-2,-,TRBJ2-1,-,CASSFNSYNEQFF,TGTGCCAGCAGCTTTAACTCCTACAATGAGCAGTTCTTC
TRBV19,-,TRBJ1-1,-,CASSILPGTGGGKAFF,TGTGCCAGTAGTATCCTCCCGGGCACAGGCGGGGGTAAAGCTTTCTTT
TRBV7-6,-,TRBJ2-3,TRBD1,CASSLVPPGQGVDTQYF,TGTGCCAGCAGCTTAGTCCCTCCGGGACAGGGGGTAGATACGCAGTATTTT
TRBV30,few,TRBJ1-5,-,CAWSTGSDQPQHF,TGTGCCTGGAGTACAGGGTCGGATCAGCCCCAGCATTTT
TRBV5-1,-,TRBJ2-5,TRBD1,CASSWTGRQETQYF,TGCGCCAGCAGCTGGACAGGGCGTCAAGAGACCCAGTACTTC
TRBV28,once,TRBJ2-1,TRBD1,CASKITGTGVNEQFF,TGTGCCAGCAAAATCACCGGGACAGGGGTCAATGAGCAGTTCTTC
TRBV7-9,once,TRBJ2-1,TRBD2,CASSSSGVSSYNEQFF,TGTGCCAGCAGTTCTAGCGGGGTAAGCTCCTACAATGAGCAGTTCTTC
TRBV7-9,-,TRBJ1-1,-,CASSSDSTNTEAFF,TGTGCCAGCAGCTCGGACAGTACGAACACTGAAGCTTTCTTT
TRBV29-1,-,TRBJ1-4,-,CSATRTEINEKLFF,TGCAGCGCTACCCGGACAGAAATAAATGAAAAACTGTTTTTT
TRBV19,-,TRBJ2-1,TRBD1,CASSSTKTQGVYNEQFF,TGTGCCAGTAGTAGCACTAAGACCCAGGGGGTGTACAATGAGCAGTTCTTC
TRBV5-1,few,TRBJ1-3,-,CASSSTGSAGNTIYF,TGCGCCAGCAGCTCGACAGGCTCCGCTGGAAACACCATATATTTT
TRBV5-1,few,TRBJ2-5,TRBD2,CASRVGGSTLETQYF,TGCGCCAGCAGGGTGGGCGGGAGTACGCTGGAGACCCAGTACTTC
TRBV4-2,-,TRBJ2-2,TRBD2,CAGGGLAGDRTGELFF,TGTGCCGGAGGGGGACTAGCGGGAGACCGAACCGGGGAGCTGTTTTTT
TRBV7-9,-,TRBJ2-5,-,CASSRFRGAGETQYF,TGTGCCAGCAGCCGATTCAGAGGGGCGGGGGAGACCCAGTACTTC
TRBV6-6,-,TRBJ1-4,-,CASSGHMDEKLFF,TGTGCCAGCAGTGGGCATATGGATGAAAAACTGTTTTTT
TRBV28,-,TRBJ1-5,-,CASSELIAGNQPQHF,TGTGCCAGCAGTGAACTTATTGCAGGGAATCAGCCCCAGCATTTT
TRBV19,-,TRBJ2-7,TRBD1,CASSRDREYEQYF,TGTGCCAGTAGTAGAGACAGGGAATACGAGCAGTACTTC
TRBV28,-,TRBJ1-2,-,CASSSPDRLNYGYTF,TGTGCCAGCAGTTCCCCGGACAGATTAAACTATGGCTACACCTTC
TRBV2,few,TRBJ1-4,-,CASSDGGPDEEKLFF,TGTGCCAGCAGTGACGGGGGGCCTGACGAGGAAAAACTGTTTTTT
TRBV18,few,TRBJ1-2,-,CASSPGQGLLANYGYTF,TGTGCCAGCTCACCCGGGCAGGGGCTACTAGCTAACTATGGCTACACCTTC
TRBV11-3,-,TRBJ2-5,TRBD1,CASSREGTGVGLGETQYF,TGTGCCAGCAGCCGAGAGGGGACAGGGGTAGGGCTGGGAGAGACCCAGTACTTC
TRBV6-5,-,TRBJ2-7,TRBD2,CASSLAGLDEQYF,TGTGCCAGCAGTTTAGCGGGACTCGACGAGCAGTACTTC
TRBV7-3,few,TRBJ1-6,TRBD1,CASSPEGTANSPLHF,TGTGCCAGCAGCCCCGAGGGGACAGCTAATTCACCCCTCCACTTT
TRBV30,few,TRBJ1-5,TRBD1,CAWSVPGQVGNQPQHF,TGTGCCTGGAGTGTACCCGGACAGGTCGGCAATCAGCCCCAGCATTTT
TRBV7-2,-,TRBJ1-6,-,CASSSQTDYNSPLHF,TGTGCCAGCAGTTCTCAAACGGATTATAATTCACCCCTCCACTTT
TRBV5-1,few,TRBJ2-1,TRBD2,CASSLSGRADAYNEQFF,TGCGCCAGCAGTCTGAGCGGGAGGGCCGATGCCTACAATGAGCAGTTCTTC
TRBV28,-,TRBJ2-7,TRBD1,CASSLPRDRGPKSSYEQYF,TGTGCCAGCAGTTTGCCGCGGGACAGGGGGCCAAAAAGCTCCTACGAGCAGTACTTC
TRBV7-9,-,TRBJ2-5,-,CASSLAQGETQYF,TGTGCCAGCAGCTTAGCTCAGGGAGAGACCCAGTACTTC
TRBV18,few,TRBJ1-5,-,CASSAGGNQPQHF,TGTGCCAGCTCGGCGGGGGGGAATCAGCCCCAGCATTTT
TRBV4-1,-,TRBJ2-7,TRBD2,CASSLLAGVFSYEQYF,TGCGCCAGCAGCTTACTAGCGGGAGTCTTCTCCTACGAGCAGTACTTC
TRBV29-1,-,TRBJ2-7,TRBD1,CSVEDRGSGGYEQYF,TGCAGCGTTGAAGATAGGGGGTCAGGGGGTTACGAGCAGTACTTC
TRBV5-8,-,TRBJ2-1,TRBD2,CASSSMLAGDRNEQFF,TGTGCCAGCAGCTCGATGCTAGCGGGAGATCGAAATGAGCAGTTCTTC
TRBV28,-,TRBJ2-7,TRBD1,CASYPGQVPYEQYF,TGTGCCAGCTATCCGGGACAGGTTCCCTACGAGCAGTACTTC